These 10 T cell receptor beta chains originate from one sample sequenced in a study of blood T cell repertoires in COVID-19. Sequencing was performed with immunoSEQ multiplex PCR; in TCRdb, only in-frame clones are kept and a portion is missing. The sample has over 300,000 clones; about nine tenths are singletons. The sample consisted of PBMCs or T cells enriched from blood (not recorded which). These receptors came from a woman under 30 who had recovered from COVID-19.

This clone came up a few times. The V gene is TRBV6-1, the J gene TRBJ2-7; 10 positions agree with TRBD1. CDR3 size: 17 residues. Germline V CDR1 and CDR2: MNHNS, SASEGT. Unmatched junction bases numbered 9, after V lost 0 bases and J lost 4 bases. CDR3: CASSEATGTGVRYEQYF. Written as DNA, the CDR3 is TGTGCCAGCAGTGAAGCAACCGGGACAGGGGTAAGGTACGAGCAGTACTTC.

The V and J genes are TRBV7-9 and TRBJ1-4, with D perhaps TRBD1 (5 bases). CDR3 length: 16 residues. Deletions cut 1 base from V and 4 bases from J, with 13 bases between. Germline CDR1 reads SEHNR; CDR2 reads FQNEAQ (reference sequence). In DNA form, the CDR3 reads TGTGCCAGCAGCTTAGTCATGGGGCGGAATAATGAAAAACTGTTTTTT. Its translation: CASSLVMGRNNEKLFF. The full variable domain, completed using reference TRBV7-9 and TRBJ1-4, is DTGVSQNPRHKITKRGQNVTFRCDPISEHNRLYWYRQTLGQGPEFLTYFQNEAQLEKSRLLSDRFSAERPKGSFSTLEIQRTEQGDSAMYLCASSLVMGRNNEKLFFGSGTQLSVL.

V and J are TRBV4-1 and TRBJ2-1; 8 bases match TRBD2. Losses at the gene ends were 0 bases for V and 9 bases for J; bases not matched to a gene: 4. The CDR3 runs 14 residues. Germline V gives CDR1 MGHRA, CDR2 YSYEKL. This chain's CDR3 is CASSQDWAGGEQFF. In DNA, the CDR3 is TGCGCCAGCAGCCAAGACTGGGCGGGGGGTGAGCAGTTCTTC.

This chain uses TRBV5-1 with TRBJ1-4, with 7 bases identical to TRBD1. The J segment lost 5 bases and the V segment lost 4 bases, leaving 5 bases of the junction unmatched. Germline values: CDR1 SGHRS, CDR2 YFSETQ. The CDR3 runs 14 residues. The CDR3 spells CASSVDRRNEKLFF. CDR3 sequence (DNA): TGCGCCAGCAGCGTGGACAGGCGGAATGAAAAACTGTTTTTT. The variable domain in full, completed from reference TRBV5-1 and TRBJ1-4, reads KAGVTQTPRYLIKTRGQQVTLSCSPISGHRSVSWYQQTPGQGLQFLFEYFSETQRNKGNFPGRFSGRQFSNSRSEMNVSTLELGDSALYLCASSVDRRNEKLFFGSGTQLSVL.

This clone was counted once. The chain employs TRBV6-1 and TRBJ2-1; D ambiguous. V was shortened by 0 bases and J by 8 bases, with 8 bases between the two germline ends. Germline V gives CDR1 MNHNS, CDR2 SASEGT. The CDR3 extends over 13 amino acids. The CDR3 reads CASSEAEFHEQFF. In nucleotides, the CDR3 is TGTGCCAGCAGTGAAGCGGAGTTCCATGAGCAGTTCTTC.

The chain employs TRBV9 and TRBJ2-2; TRBD2 matches 16 bases. V was pared by 3 bases and J by 6 bases, with 8 bases of the junction left unmatched. There are 18 residues in the CDR3. Germline V CDR1 and CDR2: SGDLS, YYNGEE. As DNA, the CDR3 is TGTGCCAGCAGCGCCTCCGGGACTAGCGGGGGGGGAGCCGGGGAGCTGTTTTTT. Translating gives CASSASGTSGGGAGELFF.

CDR3 DNA: TGTGCCAGCCGTCTAGCGGGAGGGCCCTCCTACGAGCAGTACTTC. It yields the protein CASRLAGGPSYEQYF. The rearrangement links TRBV27 to TRBJ2-7; 12 bases match TRBD2. Germline loops: CDR1 MNHEY, CDR2 SMNVEV (reference sequence). V lost 8 bases and J lost 0; bases outside the gene matches: 5. This CDR3 is built from 15 residues.

Here the CDR3 DNA reads TGTGCCAGCTTGAGTCCGGGACAGGGAGCGGATGGCGGTGGCTACACCTTC. Protein sequence: CASLSPGQGADGGGYTF. The chain uses TRBV5-4 and TRBJ1-2, with 9 positions matching TRBD1. The V gene's germline CDR1 is SGHNT and CDR2 YYREEE (reference sequence). The CDR3 length is 17 residues. V lost 7 bases and J lost 7; bases outside the gene matches: 20.

This rearrangement joins TRBV19 to TRBJ2-7; TRBD2 matches 9 bases. Germline CDR1 and CDR2: LNHDA and SQIVND (reference sequence). The CDR3 loop spans 15 amino acids. The ends lost 4 bases at V and 7 bases at J; junction bases unmatched: 11. The DNA of the CDR3 is TGTGCCAGTAGTACCTCTAGCGGGATGTTCGGTGAGCAGTACTTC. Protein product: CASSTSSGMFGEQYF.

The chain carries TRBV2 and TRBJ1-6, with D tentatively TRBD1 (6 bases). CDR1 is SNHLY and CDR2 is FYNNEI in the germline V gene. The CDR3 consists of 13 residues. The germline V and J ends were trimmed by 8 bases and 10 bases, with 15 bases remaining between them. The CDR3 here is CASHGTPGSPLHF. The CDR3 DNA is TGTGCCAGCCACGGGACACCCGGCTCACCCCTCCACTTT.